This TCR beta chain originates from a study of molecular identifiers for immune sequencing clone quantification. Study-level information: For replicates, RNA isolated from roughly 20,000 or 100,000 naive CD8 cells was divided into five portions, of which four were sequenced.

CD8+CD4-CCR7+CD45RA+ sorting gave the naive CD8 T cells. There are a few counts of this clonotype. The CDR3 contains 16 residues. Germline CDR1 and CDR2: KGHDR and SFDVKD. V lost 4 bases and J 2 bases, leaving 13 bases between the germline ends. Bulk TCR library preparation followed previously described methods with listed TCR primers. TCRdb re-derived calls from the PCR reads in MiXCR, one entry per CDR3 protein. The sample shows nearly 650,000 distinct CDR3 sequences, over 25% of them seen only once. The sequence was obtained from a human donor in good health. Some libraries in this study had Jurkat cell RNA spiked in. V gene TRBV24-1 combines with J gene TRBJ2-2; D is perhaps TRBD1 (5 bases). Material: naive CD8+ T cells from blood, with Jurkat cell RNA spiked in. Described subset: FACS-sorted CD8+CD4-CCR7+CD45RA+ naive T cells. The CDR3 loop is CATSDPKQGNTGELFF. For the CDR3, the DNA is TGTGCCACCAGTGACCCCAAGCAGGGAAACACCGGGGAGCTGTTTTTT.